This T cell receptor beta chain derives from a study of T-cell reconstitution after alpha-beta-depleted transplantation in children. Library preparation (for TCRbeta) was performed with unique molecular identifiers. MiXCR, applied by TCRdb to the PCR reads, yields one record per CDR3 protein. The sample has 200,000 to 300,000 distinct CDR3 sequences, about 11% seen once; the top ten hold 2% to 3%. This clonotype was found many times. The trim removed 6 bases at V and 2 bases at J, leaving 8 bases unmatched. The CDR3 is made up of 15 amino acids. This TCR was sampled from a human donor who donated a stem cell graft to a child with acute lymphoblastic leukemia. The J gene is TRBJ2-7, the V gene TRBV12-3 or TRBV12-4; 9 nucleotides align to TRBD1. The sample in question was PBMCs from the stem cell graft donor, obtained from the stem cell graft. The CDR3 nucleotides read TGTGCCAGCAGACTGGGACAGGGTTTGCCCTACGAGCAGTACTTC. It codes for CASRLGQGLPYEQYF.